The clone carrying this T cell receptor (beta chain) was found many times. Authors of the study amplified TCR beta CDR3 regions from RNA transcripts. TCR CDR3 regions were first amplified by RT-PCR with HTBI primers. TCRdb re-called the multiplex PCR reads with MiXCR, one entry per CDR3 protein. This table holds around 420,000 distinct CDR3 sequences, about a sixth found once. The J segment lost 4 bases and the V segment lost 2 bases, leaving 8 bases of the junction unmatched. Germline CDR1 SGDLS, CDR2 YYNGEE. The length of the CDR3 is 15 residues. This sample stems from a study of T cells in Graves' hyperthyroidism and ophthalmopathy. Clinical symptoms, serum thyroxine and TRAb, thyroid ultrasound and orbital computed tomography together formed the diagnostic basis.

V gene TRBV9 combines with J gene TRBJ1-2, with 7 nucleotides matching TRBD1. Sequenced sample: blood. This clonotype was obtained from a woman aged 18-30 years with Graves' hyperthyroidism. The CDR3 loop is CASSVRDRTFYGYTF. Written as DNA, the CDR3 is TGTGCCAGCAGCGTCCGGGACAGAACTTTCTATGGCTACACCTTC.